Given below is one TCR beta chain in context. These data are taken from a study of cytomegalovirus exposure and HLA in healthy donors. From germline, CDR1 is MDHEN and CDR2 SYDVKM. V lost 6 bases, J lost 0 bases, and 12 bases lay in between. This CDR3 contains 15 residues. A multiplex PCR was run with 60 Vbeta primers and 13 Jbeta primers. Data came from immunoSEQ multiplex PCR; TCRdb stores just in-frame clones and leaves some out. The sample lists 85,000 to 100,000 clones, around 73% occurring once. The sample consisted of PBMCs. This chain uses TRBV28 with TRBJ1-5, with D possibly TRBD1 on 6 matching bases. This receptor was obtained from a woman between 40 and 50 years old in good health and CMV-seropositive. DNA of the CDR3: TGTGCCAGCAGACGTAGGACAGTTAGCAATCAGCCCCAGCATTTT. Its translation is CASRRRTVSNQPQHF. Based on the CDR3 plus reference TRBV28 and TRBJ1-5, the full variable domain is DVKVTQSSRYLVKRTGEKVFLECVQDMDHENMFWYRQDPGLGLRLIYFSYDVKMKEKGDIPEGYSVSREKKERFSLILESASTNQTSMYLCASRRRTVSNQPQHFGDGTRLSIL.